The following is a T cell receptor (beta chain) sequence with its context. What it binds is not known. The data were taken from a study of cytomegalovirus exposure and HLA in healthy donors. Study results and caveats: The authors listed 150 to 200 TCR beta chains as cytomegalovirus-associated.

The V gene's germline CDR1 is SGHVS and CDR2 FQNEAQ. The CDR3 loop spans 15 amino acids. PCR was performed using 60 Vbeta and 13 Jbeta primers. The protocol was immunoSEQ multiplex PCR, while the TCRdb copy is restricted to in-frame clones and leaves out a portion. The data show 100,000 to 150,000 clones, about 70% seen once. The chain couples TRBV7-8 to TRBJ2-5; maybe TRBD2 (5 bases). Matching the DNA end better, TRBJ2-7 makes the J call doubtful. The sequence was obtained from an older woman in good health and CMV-seropositive. The specimen sequenced was PBMCs. The CDR3 here is CASSRRTLGDYEQYF. CDR3 nucleotide sequence: TGTGCCAGCAGCCGACGCACCCTCGGGGACTACGAGCAGTACTTC.